These 5 T cell receptor beta chains were sequenced from one sample in a study of T cell responses to AZD1222 COVID-19 vaccine. TCRdb's table, derived via immunoSEQ multiplex PCR, lists solely in-frame clones and lacks some. This table holds approximately 130,000 clones, 80% to 90% found once. The sample here was peripheral blood, taken on day 0 of AZD1222 vaccination. These receptors were collected from an adult in good health.

The chain uses TRBV3-1 (or the pseudogene TRBV3-2) and TRBJ2-7; 14 bases map to TRBD2. Germline V gives CDR1 LGHDT, CDR2 YNNKEL (reference sequence). The CDR3 spans 18 residues. V shed 0 bases and J 1 base; nucleotides not matched to a gene: 5. The chain's CDR3 is CASSQDGTSGSWSYEQYF. CDR3 sequence (DNA): TGTGCCAGCAGCCAAGACGGGACTAGCGGGAGTTGGTCCTACGAGCAGTACTTC.

This clone was seen a single time. The rearrangement uses TRBV3-1 (or the pseudogene TRBV3-2) and TRBJ1-2; D perhaps matches TRBD1 (6 bases). V was cut by 0 bases and J by 8 bases, with 22 bases left in between. This CDR3 is built from 17 residues. Germline CDR1 reads LGHDT; CDR2 reads YNNKEL (reference sequence). The DNA for the CDR3 is TGTGCCAGCAGCCAAGATCTTCCTGGGGGCGAGGCGCCCGGCTACACCTTC. It yields the protein CASSQDLPGGEAPGYTF.

The gene calls are TRBV6-5 and TRBJ1-5; TRBD1 matches 9 bases. CDR3 size: 15 residues. Germline loops: CDR1 MNHEY, CDR2 SVGAGI. Trimming took 6 bases from V and 2 from J; bases not matched to a gene: 5. The CDR3 loop reads CASSLRQGGNQPQHF. The CDR3 nucleotides are TGTGCCAGCAGCCTACGACAGGGGGGCAATCAGCCCCAGCATTTT.

The chain recombines TRBV5-1 with TRBJ1-5; perhaps TRBD1 as D (5 bases). Germline V gene lookup returns CDR1 SGHRS and CDR2 YFSETQ. V lost 4 bases to trimming and J lost 5 bases, with 10 bases between them. The CDR3 runs 13 residues. This CDR3 reads CASSTDSHQPQHF. The CDR3, as DNA: TGCGCCAGCAGCACAGACAGCCATCAGCCCCAGCATTTT.

The rearrangement joins TRBV3-1 (or the pseudogene TRBV3-2) to TRBJ1-2; D uncertain. Trimming cost V 8 bases and J 7 bases, with 11 bases left between them. Germline V gene lookup returns CDR1 LGHDT and CDR2 YNNKEL (reference sequence). The CDR3 runs 11 residues. This CDR3 is CASGEGSGYTF. The CDR3 DNA follows: TGTGCCAGCGGCGAGGGTAGTGGCTACACCTTC.